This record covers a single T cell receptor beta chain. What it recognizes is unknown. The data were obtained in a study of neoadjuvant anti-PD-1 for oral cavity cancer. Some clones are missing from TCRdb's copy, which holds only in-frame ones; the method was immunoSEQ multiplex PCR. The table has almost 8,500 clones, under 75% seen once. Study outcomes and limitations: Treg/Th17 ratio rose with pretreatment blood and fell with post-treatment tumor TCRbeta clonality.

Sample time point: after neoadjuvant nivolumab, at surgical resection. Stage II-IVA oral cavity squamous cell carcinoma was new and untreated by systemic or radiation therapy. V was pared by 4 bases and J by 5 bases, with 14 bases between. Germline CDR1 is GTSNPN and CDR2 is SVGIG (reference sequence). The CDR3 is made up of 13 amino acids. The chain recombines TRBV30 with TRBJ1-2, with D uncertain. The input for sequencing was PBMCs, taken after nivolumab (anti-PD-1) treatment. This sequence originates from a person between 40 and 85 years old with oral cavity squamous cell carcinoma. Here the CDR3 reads CAWTQFGSYGYTF. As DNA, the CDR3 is TGTGCCTGGACCCAGTTTGGGTCATATGGCTACACCTTC.